The 30 T cell receptor beta chains below come from one sample, sequenced in a study of shared clonotypes between healthy human individuals. Assay used: immunoSEQ multiplex PCR; TCRdb lists only in-frame clones, some missing. The sample consists of 1.6 million or so clones, just under 99% of them appearing once. Material: naive CD4+ T cells sorted from blood. Subset reported: CD45RA+ positively selected. These TCRs come from a man aged 25 to 45 in good health.

This rearrangement joins TRBV11-2 to TRBJ1-2; unclear D gene. The CDR3 contains 15 residues. With 7 bases removed from V and 0 bases from J, the gap between germline ends came to 15 bases. Germline CDR1 and CDR2: SGHAT and FQNNGV. CDR3 nucleotides: TGTGCCAGCACCCTGGCCCCCGGTGCTAACTATGGCTACACCTTC. It specifies CASTLAPGANYGYTF.

This clone was seen just once. The rearrangement links TRBV5-1 to TRBJ2-7; D ambiguous. Germline loops: CDR1 SGHRS, CDR2 YFSETQ. The CDR3 is 14 residues long. The germline V and J ends were trimmed by 0 bases and 0 bases, with 7 bases remaining between them. CDR3 amino acids: CASSLEISSYEQYF. CDR3 in DNA: TGCGCCAGCAGCTTGGAGATAAGCTCCTACGAGCAGTACTTC.

The rearrangement joins TRBV19 to TRBJ2-3; tentative D call: TRBD2 (5 bases). Germline V gene data show CDR1 as LNHDA and CDR2 as SQIVND (reference sequence). The CDR3 contains 14 residues. V lost 6 bases, J lost 2 bases, and 12 bases lay in between. The CDR3 protein is CASRPPGNTDTQYF. DNA for the CDR3: TGTGCCAGTAGGCCTCCGGGGAACACAGATACGCAGTATTTT.

The chain is built from TRBV28 and TRBJ1-5; 7 bases line up with TRBD1. Germline V gene sequence: CDR1 MDHEN, CDR2 SYDVKM. V lost 2 bases to trimming and J lost 4 bases; unmatched junction nucleotides: 5. This CDR3 is built from 15 residues. The CDR3 sequence: CASSLRGLRNQPQHF. The CDR3, as DNA: TGTGCCAGCAGTTTAAGGGGGCTTAGAAATCAGCCCCAGCATTTT.

J is TRBJ1-2 and V is TRBV6-5; no definite D call. V lost 5 bases, J lost 4 bases, and 11 bases lay in between. The CDR3 runs to 13 residues. The germline gives CDR1 MNHEY, CDR2 SVGAGI. The DNA for the CDR3 is TGTGCCAGCAGTCCTCATGGAGGCTATGGCTACACCTTC. This gives the protein CASSPHGGYGYTF.

A single count supports this clone. The rearrangement joins TRBV10-3 to TRBJ2-7, with 9 bases aligning to TRBD1. CDR3 length: 13 residues. Germline V lookup: CDR1 ENHRY, CDR2 SYGVKD. V shed 6 bases, J shed 2 bases, and the junction held 2 bases outside the gene matches. The CDR3 spells CAIRGTGPYEQYF. In nucleotides, the CDR3 is TGTGCCATCAGGGGGACAGGGCCCTACGAGCAGTACTTC.

This chain uses TRBV9 with TRBJ2-3, with D tentatively TRBD2 (6 bases). V was shortened by 3 bases and J by 5 bases, with 16 bases between the two germline ends. Germline CDR1 and CDR2: SGDLS and YYNGEE. The CDR3 is made up of 15 amino acids. CDR3 coding DNA: TGTGCCAGCAGCGCTGAAGCGGCGGGGTTAGATACGCAGTATTTT. Translated: CASSAEAAGLDTQYF.

The J gene is TRBJ2-7, the V gene TRBV14; possibly TRBD2 for D (5 bases). V shed 2 bases and J shed 3 bases, with 17 bases lying between them. The CDR3 spans 16 residues. Germline V gene sequence: CDR1 SGHDN, CDR2 FVKESK. CDR3 protein: CASSQFRGGSVYEQYF. Written as DNA, the CDR3 is TGTGCCAGCAGCCAATTCCGAGGAGGCTCAGTCTACGAGCAGTACTTC.

The chain joins TRBV4-2 to TRBJ2-1; a weak D match, TRBD2 (5 bases). V lost 3 bases and J lost 12, with 15 bases in between. Germline V gene sequence: CDR1 LGHNA, CDR2 YNFKEQ. This CDR3 comprises 13 residues. The CDR3 DNA follows: TGTGCCAGCAGCCACCCCGGCCTAGCAGGGCAGTTCTTC. Translation: CASSHPGLAGQFF.

This clone was counted once. The chain links TRBV4-3 to TRBJ2-7, with 8 bases fitting TRBD1. The CDR3 has 15 amino acids. CDR1 and CDR2 (germline): LGHNA, YSLEER. V trimming: 2 bases; J trimming: 2 bases; junction bases outside the gene matches: 5. CDR3 DNA sequence: TGCGCCAGCAGCCAATTGCAGGGGGCGACCTACGAGCAGTACTTC. Its protein product is CASSQLQGATYEQYF.

The V gene is TRBV5-5, the J gene TRBJ2-7; TRBD2 aligns across 10 bases. Germline loops: CDR1 SGHKS, CDR2 YYEKEE (reference sequence). The CDR3 is 17 amino acids. V lost 7 bases, J lost 0 bases, and 13 bases stayed unmatched. CDR3 nucleotides: TGTGCCAGCCGGGGAACCGCCGGGACTAGCGACTCCTACGAGCAGTACTTC. It is translated as CASRGTAGTSDSYEQYF.

The chain combines TRBV29-1 with TRBJ2-7; D might be TRBD1 (7 bases). The germline V gene has CDR1 SQVTM and CDR2 ANQGSEA. The germline V and J ends were trimmed by 4 bases and 6 bases, with 19 bases remaining between them. The CDR3 covers 14 residues. This chain's CDR3 is CSVVPEGANGEQYF. The CDR3 DNA reads TGCAGCGTTGTTCCGGAGGGGGCGAATGGCGAGCAGTACTTC.

The chain is built from TRBV6-5 and TRBJ2-5, with unresolved D. The CDR3 covers 12 residues. Germline V lookup: CDR1 MNHEY, CDR2 SVGAGI. Between the trimmed V and J ends, which lost 8 bases and 2 bases, there was a span of 9 bases. CDR3 residues: CASWRAQETQYF. The CDR3 DNA follows: TGTGCCAGCTGGCGCGCTCAAGAGACCCAGTACTTC.

With respect to this clone: Within the sample, other DNA sequences also encode this same CDR3. The chain has TRBV28 and TRBJ2-7; D remains unclear. CDR1 and CDR2 (germline): MDHEN, SYDVKM. The CDR3 length is 14 residues. Trimming took off 3 bases at V and 2 bases at J, with 11 bases between the two ends. In DNA, the CDR3 is TGTGCCAGCAGTTTCGCCGGGCCCCCCTACGAGCAGTACTTC. Translated, it gives CASSFAGPPYEQYF.

V and J are TRBV10-1 and TRBJ2-1, with 14 bases identical to TRBD2. This CDR3 contains 17 residues. Germline V lookup: CDR1 WNHNN, CDR2 SYGVQD (reference sequence). The ends lost 3 bases at V and 0 bases at J; junction bases unmatched: 1. Here the CDR3 DNA reads TGCGCCAGCAGTGACGGGACTAGCGGGGGCTCCTACAATGAGCAGTTCTTC. Its translation: CASSDGTSGGSYNEQFF.

This chain links TRBV18 with TRBJ2-7; D perhaps matches TRBD2 (5 bases). Trimming took off 2 bases at V and 1 base at J, with 9 bases between the two ends. The CDR3 runs 14 residues. The V gene's germline CDR1 is KGHSH and CDR2 LQKENI. The chain's CDR3 is CASSPLEGSYEQYF. The CDR3 region has the DNA TGTGCCAGCTCACCATTAGAGGGATCCTACGAGCAGTACTTC. The full variable domain, completed using reference TRBV18 and TRBJ2-7, is NAGVMQNPRHLVRRRGQEARLRCSPMKGHSHVYWYRQLPEEGLKFMVYLQKENIIDESGMPKERFSAEFPKEGPSILRIQQVVRGDSAAYFCASSPLEGSYEQYFGPGTRLTVT.

V is TRBV6-7 and J is TRBJ2-1; D is perhaps TRBD1 (6 bases). TRBV6-7 is an ORF, and what it does is uncertain. V shed 4 bases and J shed 1 base, with 17 bases lying between them. This CDR3 comprises 17 residues. The CDR3 is CASSSDQIGTSYNEQFF. The CDR3 bases are TGTGCCAGCAGTTCGGACCAGATAGGGACATCCTACAATGAGCAGTTCTTC.

This sequence joins TRBV14 and TRBJ2-2; D call uncertain. The germline CDR1 and CDR2 sequences are SGHDN and FVKESK. The CDR3 runs 16 residues. V lost 5 bases to trimming and J lost 0 bases, with 13 bases between them. The CDR3 DNA sequence: TGTGCCAGCAGCTCTCAACAAGCTACGAACACCGGGGAGCTGTTTTTT. Encoded protein: CASSSQQATNTGELFF.

The CDR3 DNA follows: TGTGCCAGCAGTACCGGGGACGTTGGAAACACCATATATTTT. It encodes CASSTGDVGNTIYF. V is TRBV6-5 and J is TRBJ1-3, with D possibly matching TRBD1 (5 bases). Germline V gene lookup returns CDR1 MNHEY and CDR2 SVGAGI. The length of the CDR3 is 14 residues. V was trimmed by 5 bases and J by 3 bases, leaving 11 bases between them.

The V and J genes are TRBV5-1 and TRBJ1-3, with no clear D. V lost 5 bases to trimming and J lost 0 bases, with 12 bases between them. Germline-derived CDR1 and CDR2 are SGHRS and YFSETQ. This CDR3 has 15 amino acids. CDR3 DNA: TGCGCCAGCAGAGACGGACGGAACTCTGGAAACACCATATATTTT. Protein sequence: CASRDGRNSGNTIYF.

The chain couples TRBV5-1 to TRBJ1-4; D gene uncertain. Trimming removed 4 bases from V and 3 bases from J, with 7 bases in between. The germline gives CDR1 SGHRS, CDR2 YFSETQ. This CDR3 has 13 residues. The CDR3 spells CASSADPNEKLFF. The DNA for the CDR3 is TGCGCCAGCAGCGCAGACCCTAATGAAAAACTGTTTTTT.

This chain links TRBV6-6 with TRBJ2-1, with 10 positions matching TRBD2. Germline loops: CDR1 MNHNY, CDR2 SVGAGI (reference sequence). V lost 6 bases and J lost 9; bases outside the gene matches: 11. This CDR3 region has 15 residues. The CDR3 DNA reads as TGTGCCAGCAGCTCTAGCGGGAGCCCCTTTGGTGAGCAGTTCTTC. This translates into CASSSSGSPFGEQFF.

This clone has just one count. The chain has TRBV6-1 and TRBJ1-4; D not resolved. This CDR3 contains 14 residues. CDR1 and CDR2 (germline): MNHNS, SASEGT. The V end lost 2 bases, the J end lost 4 bases, and 8 bases lay between the germline ends. The CDR3: CASSEYQSNEKLFF. For the CDR3, the DNA is TGTGCCAGCAGTGAATACCAGAGTAATGAAAAACTGTTTTTT.

The chain carries TRBV29-1 and TRBJ2-7; D gene unclear. The V end lost 2 bases, the J end lost 2 bases, and 7 bases lay between the germline ends. This CDR3 has 12 amino acids. Germline V gene sequence: CDR1 SQVTM, CDR2 ANQGSEA. The CDR3 loop is CSVELRPYEQYF. The CDR3 bases are TGCAGCGTTGAACTCAGACCCTACGAGCAGTACTTC.

The J gene is TRBJ1-5, the V gene TRBV28; possible D gene TRBD1, 5 bases. The CDR3 covers 16 residues. V lost 4 bases and J lost 3, with 16 bases in between. Germline V gene sequence: CDR1 MDHEN, CDR2 SYDVKM. The CDR3 protein is CASSSSGPSHNQPQHF. The DNA of the CDR3 is TGTGCCAGCAGTTCCTCAGGGCCCAGTCACAATCAGCCCCAGCATTTT.

V gene TRBV6-1 combines with J gene TRBJ2-7, with TRBD2 identical over 7 bases. The CDR3 is 14 residues long. CDR1 is MNHNS and CDR2 is SASEGT in the germline V gene. J was trimmed by 3 bases and V by 7 bases; bases with no gene match: 9. The CDR3 loop is CASISGRGFYEQYF. The CDR3 coding sequence is TGTGCCAGCATCTCAGGGAGGGGCTTCTACGAGCAGTACTTC.

J is TRBJ2-7 and V is TRBV4-1; 15 positions match TRBD2. Losses at the gene ends were 8 bases for V and 4 bases for J; bases not matched to a gene: 3. This CDR3 is 14 amino acids long. Germline V gene data show CDR1 as MGHRA and CDR2 as YSYEKL. CDR3 residues: CASRGLAGGYEQYF. In DNA, the CDR3 is TGCGCCAGCCGGGGACTAGCGGGAGGATACGAGCAGTACTTC.

For this clone: This CDR3 is also generated by other DNA sequences in the sample. This sequence joins TRBV5-1 and TRBJ2-3, with D uncertain. The CDR3 is made up of 13 amino acids. CDR1 and CDR2 (germline): SGHRS, YFSETQ. Trimming shortened V by 2 bases and J by 0 bases, and 4 bases separated the two germline ends. The CDR3 sequence is CASSFLSTDTQYF. DNA of the CDR3: TGCGCCAGCAGCTTCCTGAGCACAGATACGCAGTATTTT.

The V and J genes are TRBV18 and TRBJ2-6, with D possibly being TRBD1 (5 bases). Germline V gene sequence: CDR1 KGHSH, CDR2 LQKENI. Trimming left V 1 base short and J 1 base short, with 17 bases between. The CDR3 covers 19 residues. This chain's CDR3 is CASSPLPGPSSSGANVLTF. CDR3 nucleotide sequence: TGTGCCAGCTCACCACTTCCAGGGCCAAGCTCTTCTGGGGCCAACGTCCTGACTTTC.

This clone was seen once. V usage is TRBV28 and J usage is TRBJ1-1, with D possibly matching TRBD1 (5 bases). Germline CDR1 MDHEN, CDR2 SYDVKM. The germline V and J ends were trimmed by 5 bases and 6 bases, with 19 bases remaining between them. The CDR3 extends over 15 amino acids. CDR3 loop: CASSDPTGGAAEAFF. The CDR3, as DNA: TGTGCCAGCAGTGATCCGACTGGAGGGGCGGCTGAAGCTTTCTTT.